The clone carrying this T cell receptor (beta chain) was picked up many times. These data belong to a study of T cells in Graves' hyperthyroidism and ophthalmopathy. It was uncontrolled infection, other autoimmune disease, pregnancy or lactation that excluded patients. Germline lookup yields CDR1 SEHNR and CDR2 FQNEAQ (reference sequence). With 5 bases removed from V and 0 bases from J, the gap between germline ends came to 14 bases. The CDR3 consists of 16 residues. RNA transcripts were the template for amplifying TCR beta CDR3 regions. The HTBI primer set was used in a first-round RT-PCR of the TCR CDR3. MiXCR, applied by TCRdb to the multiplex PCR reads, yields one record per CDR3 protein. This table has about 560,000 distinct CDR3 sequences, about a sixth appearing once.

The rearrangement links TRBV7-9 to TRBJ2-1; D is perhaps TRBD2 (5 bases). The receptor's source is a woman aged 18-29 years with Graves' hyperthyroidism. Sequencing input: blood. The CDR3 DNA is TGTGCCAGCAGCCTAGGAGAAGGGAGCTCCTACAATGAGCAGTTCTTC. Translating it yields CASSLGEGSSYNEQFF.